The entry below gives a single T cell receptor beta chain sequence along with its context. This sample is drawn from a study of shared clonotypes between healthy human individuals. The V and J ends lost 5 bases and 4 bases respectively, with 15 bases between them. The germline gives CDR1 SEHNR, CDR2 FQNEAQ (reference sequence). The CDR3 sequence is 15 residues long. Researchers ran the assay at a deep level. In replicate PCRs of sorted subsets, around 200 ng DNA, approximately 30,000 T cell genomes, was used. Sequencing was performed with immunoSEQ multiplex PCR; in TCRdb, only in-frame clones are kept and a portion is missing. The sample holds millions of clones, about 95% seen once. Naive CD8 cells were CD45RO-negative, positively selected for CCR7, excluding terminally differentiated effector memory CD45RA+ cells.

The clonotype comes from a man in his late teens or twenties in good health. The rearrangement uses TRBV7-9 and TRBJ1-5; D remains unclear. The sequenced sample was naive CD8+ T cells sorted from blood. The CDR3 DNA reads as TGTGCCAGCAGCATACCGGTGGCGGTAAATCAGCCCCAGCATTTT. Translation gives CASSIPVAVNQPQHF.